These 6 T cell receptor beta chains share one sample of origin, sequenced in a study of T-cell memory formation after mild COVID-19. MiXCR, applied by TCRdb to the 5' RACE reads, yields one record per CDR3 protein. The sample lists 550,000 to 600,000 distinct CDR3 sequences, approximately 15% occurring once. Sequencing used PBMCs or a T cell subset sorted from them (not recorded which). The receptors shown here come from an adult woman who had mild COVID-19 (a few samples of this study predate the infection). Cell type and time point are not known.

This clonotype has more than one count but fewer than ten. CDR3 residues: CASSSQRQGENEQYF. CDR3 coding DNA: TGCGCCAGCAGCTCCCAGCGACAGGGGGAGAACGAGCAGTACTTC. The chain links TRBV4-1 to TRBJ2-7; 9 bases are a match to TRBD1. This CDR3 is built from 15 residues. Germline V gene sequence: CDR1 MGHRA, CDR2 YSYEKL. V gave up 5 bases and J gave up 5 bases; unmatched junction bases: 10.

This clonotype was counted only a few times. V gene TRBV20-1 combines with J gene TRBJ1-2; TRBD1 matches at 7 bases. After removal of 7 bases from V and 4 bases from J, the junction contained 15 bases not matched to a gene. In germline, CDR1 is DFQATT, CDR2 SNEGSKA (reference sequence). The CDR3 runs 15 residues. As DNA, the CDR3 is TGCAGTGGGAGGGGGACAGCAATAAATTCCTATGGCTACACCTTC. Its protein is CSGRGTAINSYGYTF.

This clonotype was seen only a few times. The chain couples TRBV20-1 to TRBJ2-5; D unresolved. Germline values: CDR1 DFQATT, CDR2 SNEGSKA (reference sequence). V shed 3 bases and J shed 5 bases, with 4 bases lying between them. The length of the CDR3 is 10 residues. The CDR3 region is CSASEETQYF. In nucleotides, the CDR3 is TGCAGTGCTAGCGAGGAGACCCAGTACTTC.

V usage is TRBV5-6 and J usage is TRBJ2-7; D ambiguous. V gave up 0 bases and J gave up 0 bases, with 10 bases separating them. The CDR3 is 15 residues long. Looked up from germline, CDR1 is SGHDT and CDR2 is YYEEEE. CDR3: CASSLAGLFSYEQYF. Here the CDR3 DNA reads TGTGCCAGCAGCTTGGCCGGGTTGTTCTCCTACGAGCAGTACTTC.

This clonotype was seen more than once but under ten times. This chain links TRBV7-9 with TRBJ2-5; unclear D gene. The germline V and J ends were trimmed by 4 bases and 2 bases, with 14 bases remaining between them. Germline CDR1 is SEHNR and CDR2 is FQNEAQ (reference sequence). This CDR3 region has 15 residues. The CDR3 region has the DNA TGTGCCAGCAGCTCTCTGTCTGGTGGGCAAGAGACCCAGTACTTC. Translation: CASSSLSGGQETQYF. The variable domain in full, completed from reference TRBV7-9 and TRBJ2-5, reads DTGVSQNPRHKITKRGQNVTFRCDPISEHNRLYWYRQTLGQGPEFLTYFQNEAQLEKSRLLSDRFSAERPKGSFSTLEIQRTEQGDSAMYLCASSSLSGGQETQYFGPGTRLLVL.

The CDR3 DNA reads TGTGCCACCAGTGATGCGACAGGGCCCAATCAGCCCCAGCATTTT. Amino acids: CATSDATGPNQPQHF. The chain combines TRBV24-1 with TRBJ1-5, with 7 bases that match TRBD1. Germline-derived CDR1 and CDR2 are KGHDR and SFDVKD. This CDR3 comprises 15 residues. The V and J ends lost 3 bases and 3 bases, in that order; junction bases with no gene match: 4.